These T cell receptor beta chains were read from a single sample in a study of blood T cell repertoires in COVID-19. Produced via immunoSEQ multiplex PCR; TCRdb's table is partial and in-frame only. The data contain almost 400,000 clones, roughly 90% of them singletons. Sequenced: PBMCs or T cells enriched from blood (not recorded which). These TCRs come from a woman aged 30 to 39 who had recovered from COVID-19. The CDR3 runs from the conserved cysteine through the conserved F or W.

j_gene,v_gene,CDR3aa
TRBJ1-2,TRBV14,CASSQGGTGDGYTF
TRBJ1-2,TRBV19,CASSPTGTVYGYTF
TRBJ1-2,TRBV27,CASSLIPRVHGYTF
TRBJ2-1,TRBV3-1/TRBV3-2,CASSQKLAGRSYNEQFF
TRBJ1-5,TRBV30,CAWTTGQSNQPQHF
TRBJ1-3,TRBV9,CASSPPQDSSSGNTIYF
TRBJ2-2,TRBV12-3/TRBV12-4,CASTPHRTGELFF
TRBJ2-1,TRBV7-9,CASSLGGTGYNEQFF
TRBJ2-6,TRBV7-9,CASSLLGQPSGANVLTF
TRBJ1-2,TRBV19,CATTGTVDGYTF
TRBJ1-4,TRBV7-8,CASTTAGNEKLFF
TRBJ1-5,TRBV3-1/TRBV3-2,CASSQVMAPNQPQHF
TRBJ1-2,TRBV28,CASSLARQGNGYTF
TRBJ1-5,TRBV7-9,CASSLVGRDQPQHF